Shown below are 8 T cell receptor beta chains from a single sample sequenced in a study of T cell changes during pregnancy in multiple sclerosis. Clones were read by immunoSEQ multiplex PCR, and TCRdb kept only the in-frame ones, dropping some. The data show roughly 45,000 clones, around 95% seen once. Here the sequenced sample was CD8+ T cells from peripheral blood mononuclear cells, taken after pregnancy. Receptors originate from a female donor with multiple sclerosis, enrolled in a pregnancy study.

The chain uses TRBV7-8 and TRBJ2-7; 12 bases agree with TRBD1. The germline gives CDR1 SGHVS, CDR2 FQNEAQ. The CDR3 runs 17 residues. With V trimmed by 5 bases and J by 0 bases, 8 bases remained unmatched. CDR3 sequence reads: CASSRKPGQGASYEQYF. In DNA form, the CDR3 reads TGTGCCAGCAGCCGCAAACCGGGACAGGGGGCCTCCTACGAGCAGTACTTC.

The CDR3 loop reads CSVEEGLAGRGTNEKLFF. For the CDR3, the DNA is TGCAGCGTTGAGGAGGGGCTCGCGGGGAGAGGGACTAATGAAAAACTGTTTTTT. The J gene is TRBJ1-4, the V gene TRBV29-1, with D perhaps matching TRBD1 (5 bases). Trimming removed 3 bases from V and 2 bases from J, with 22 bases in between. The germline gives CDR1 SQVTM, CDR2 ANQGSEA. CDR3 length: 18 amino acids. Drawing the rest from reference TRBV29-1 and TRBJ1-4, the complete variable domain is SAVISQKPSRDICQRGTSLTIQCQVDSQVTMMFWYRQQPGQSLTLIATANQGSEATYESGFVIDKFPISRPNLTFSTLTVSNMSPEDSSIYLCSVEEGLAGRGTNEKLFFGSGTQLSVL.

The CDR3 nucleotides read TGTGCCAGCAGCGTAGCTCTAGCGGGGGGGCGAACAGATACGCAGTATTTT. Translation gives CASSVALAGGRTDTQYF. This sequence joins TRBV9 and TRBJ2-3; 12 nucleotides agree with TRBD2. Trimming took 0 bases from V and 3 from J; bases not matched to a gene: 5. In germline, CDR1 is SGDLS, CDR2 YYNGEE. The CDR3 totals 17 residues.

This clone was detected once. The chain recombines TRBV9 with TRBJ2-7; tentative D call: TRBD2 (5 bases). V lost 0 bases to trimming and J lost 4 bases, with 11 bases between them. Germline CDR1 SGDLS, CDR2 YYNGEE. The CDR3 runs 14 residues. The CDR3 region has the DNA TGTGCCAGCAGCGTAGGATCTAGCTTATACGAGCAGTACTTC. This encodes CASSVGSSLYEQYF.

The rearrangement uses TRBV19 and TRBJ1-2; D is unclear. CDR1 and CDR2 (germline): LNHDA, SQIVND (reference sequence). The CDR3 spans 13 residues. V was shortened by 3 bases and J by 3 bases, with 8 bases between the two germline ends. In DNA, the CDR3 is TGTGCCAGTAGTATGGTGGGCGACTATGGCTACACCTTC. It encodes CASSMVGDYGYTF.

This chain links TRBV6-5 with TRBJ1-2; the D is unclear. The germline V and J ends were trimmed by 0 bases and 4 bases, with 9 bases remaining between them. Germline V gives CDR1 MNHEY, CDR2 SVGAGI. The CDR3 loop spans 14 amino acids. CDR3 nucleotides: TGTGCCAGCAGTTACTCGGGCCGAAGCTATGGCTACACCTTC. Translating gives CASSYSGRSYGYTF.

This chain connects TRBV4-1 to TRBJ2-1; 10 bases line up with TRBD2. The CDR3 sequence is 15 residues long. Unmatched junction bases numbered 4, after V lost 1 base and J lost 7 bases. Germline values: CDR1 MGHRA, CDR2 YSYEKL. CDR3 DNA sequence: TGCGCCAGCAGCCAAGCGCTAGCGGGGGCAAATGAGCAGTTCTTC. Encoded protein: CASSQALAGANEQFF.

V usage is TRBV27 and J usage is TRBJ1-1; D is unresolved. Germline V CDR1 and CDR2: MNHEY, SMNVEV (reference sequence). The V end was cut by 3 bases, the J end by 4 bases, with 6 bases between. This CDR3 is built from 12 residues. The CDR3 DNA sequence: TGTGCCAGCAGTTTTTACGGCACTGAAGCTTTCTTT. This gives the protein CASSFYGTEAFF.